The 14 T cell receptor beta chains reported below all come from one sample, sequenced in a study of cytomegalovirus exposure and HLA in healthy donors. PCR amplification relied on 60 Vbeta primers (plus 13 Jbeta primers). Assay used: immunoSEQ multiplex PCR; TCRdb lists only in-frame clones, some missing. The sample has some 160,000 clones; roughly 82% are singletons. Sequencing was done on a sample of PBMCs. The receptor source for this set is a woman aged 25 to 39 in good health and CMV-seronegative.

The chain carries TRBV19 and TRBJ1-5; possible D gene TRBD1, 5 bases. CDR1 LNHDA and CDR2 SQIVND come from the germline V gene (reference sequence). V was clipped by 10 bases and J by 1 base, with 11 bases between them. The CDR3 covers 13 residues. CDR3 bases: TGTGCCACCACGGGACTGAGCAATCAGCCCCAGCATTTT. This sequence encodes CATTGLSNQPQHF.

This chain connects TRBV4-3 to TRBJ2-7; 8 bases align to TRBD2. The J segment lost 0 bases and the V segment lost 0 bases, leaving 4 bases of the junction unmatched. CDR3 length: 16 residues. The V gene's germline CDR1 is LGHNA and CDR2 YSLEER. In nucleotides, the CDR3 is TGCGCCAGCAGCCAAGATCTAGCGGGCTACTCCTACGAGCAGTACTTC. This gives the protein CASSQDLAGYSYEQYF.

J is TRBJ2-5 and V is TRBV6-5; maybe TRBD2 (5 bases). CDR3 size: 13 residues. From germline, CDR1 is MNHEY and CDR2 SVGAGI. Trimming removed 2 bases at V and 13 bases at J, with 17 bases between. CDR3 protein: CASSYMAGGWLYF. In nucleotides, the CDR3 is TGTGCCAGCAGTTACATGGCGGGCGGGTGGTTGTACTTC.

The chain carries TRBV6-5 and TRBJ1-5; 8 nucleotides match TRBD1. Germline CDR1 and CDR2: MNHEY and SVGAGI. Trimming at V came to 5 bases and at J to 5 bases, leaving 5 bases not matched to a gene. This CDR3 has 14 amino acids. The CDR3 DNA is TGTGCCAGCAGTGATCTCAGGGGGCATCAGCCCCAGCATTTT. It is translated as CASSDLRGHQPQHF.

This chain connects TRBV7-2 to TRBJ2-7; D is undetermined. V was trimmed by 5 bases and J by 5 bases, leaving 13 bases between them. CDR3 length equals 13 residues. CDR1 SGHTA and CDR2 FQGNSA come from the germline V gene. The DNA of the CDR3 is TGTGCCAGCAGCCCCAGTCTCAACCACGAGCAGTACTTC. Residues: CASSPSLNHEQYF.

J is TRBJ2-1 and V is TRBV21-1; TRBD1, as called in the table, went unchecked against the DNA. TRBV21-1 is shown as a pseudogene. The CDR3 covers 15 residues. DNA for the CDR3: TGTGCCAGCAGCACTTGGACAGGGGATCACAATGAGCAGTTCTTC. Translating it yields CASSTWTGDHNEQFF.

The V gene is TRBV2, the J gene TRBJ2-2; D unclear. Germline lookup yields CDR1 SNHLY and CDR2 FYNNEI. V lost 3 bases and J 8 bases, leaving 7 bases between the germline ends. The CDR3 has 12 amino acids. The CDR3 is CASSEWQGELFF. The CDR3 DNA follows: TGTGCCAGCAGTGAGTGGCAGGGGGAGCTGTTTTTT.

The V call is TRBV2, the J call TRBJ2-1; the match to TRBD2 covers 8 bases. The CDR3 loop spans 14 amino acids. J was trimmed by 4 bases and V by 3 bases; bases with no gene match: 2. Germline V gives CDR1 SNHLY, CDR2 FYNNEI. The CDR3 DNA follows: TGTGCCAGCAGTGAGACGGGGGGGTACAATGAGCAGTTCTTC. This sequence encodes CASSETGGYNEQFF.

This clone turned up a few times. The chain is built from TRBV9 and TRBJ1-3, with TRBD1 matching over 9 bases. This CDR3 is built from 15 residues. J lost 7 bases, V lost 0 bases, and 5 bases had no gene match. Germline V gene sequence: CDR1 SGDLS, CDR2 YYNGEE. CDR3 sequence reads: CASSVGGTGSNTIYF. CDR3 coding DNA: TGTGCCAGCAGCGTAGGGGGGACAGGGAGTAACACCATATATTTT. The full variable domain, its missing parts supplied by reference TRBV9 and TRBJ1-3, is DSGVTQTPKHLITATGQRVTLRCSPRSGDLSVYWYQQSLDQGLQFLIQYYNGEERAKGNILERFSAQQFPDLHSELNLSSLELGDSALYFCASSVGGTGSNTIYFGEGSWLTVV.

The chain links TRBV27 to TRBJ1-1, with 7 bases fitting TRBD1. V shed 4 bases and J 4 bases; nucleotides not matched to a gene: 9. The CDR3 consists of 15 residues. Germline V gene sequence: CDR1 MNHEY, CDR2 SMNVEV (reference sequence). The CDR3 protein is CASSSMTGRRTEAFF. The CDR3 coding sequence is TGTGCCAGCAGTTCCATGACAGGGCGTCGCACTGAAGCTTTCTTT.

V and J are TRBV19 and TRBJ2-3; 9 bases match TRBD2. CDR1 and CDR2 (germline): LNHDA, SQIVND (reference sequence). The CDR3 contains 15 residues. The V gene end was trimmed by 4 bases and the J gene end by 6 bases; junction bases not matched to a gene: 8. CDR3 sequence reads: CASSSLSGSGDTQYF. The DNA of the CDR3 is TGTGCCAGTAGTAGTCTTAGCGGGAGTGGTGATACGCAGTATTTT.

The gene calls are TRBV6-1 and TRBJ2-3; possible D gene TRBD2, 6 bases. Deletions cut 1 base from V and 5 bases from J, with 13 bases between. This CDR3 has 15 amino acids. In germline, CDR1 is MNHNS, CDR2 SASEGT. This CDR3 reads CASSEESGFKDTQYF. In DNA form, the CDR3 reads TGTGCCAGCAGTGAAGAGAGCGGGTTCAAAGATACGCAGTATTTT.

The chain carries TRBV6-5 and TRBJ2-5; D is uncertain. CDR3 length: 16 amino acids. Germline assignment: CDR1 MNHEY and CDR2 SVGAGI. The V gene lost 4 bases and the J gene lost 1 base, with 16 bases spanning the gap. The CDR3 protein is CASSSHRSRAQETQYF. The CDR3 DNA reads as TGTGCCAGCAGTTCGCACAGATCTCGAGCCCAAGAGACCCAGTACTTC.

The chain combines TRBV5-1 with TRBJ2-1; TRBD2 aligns across 11 bases. CDR1 is SGHRS, CDR2 YFSETQ, per germline. The CDR3 sequence is 16 residues long. V gave up 2 bases and J gave up 2 bases; unmatched junction bases: 3. Here the CDR3 DNA reads TGCGCCAGCAGCTTTCTAGCGGGAGGCACCTACAATGAGCAGTTCTTC. Its protein is CASSFLAGGTYNEQFF.